This paragraph covers one TCR beta chain sequence. This record comes from a study of Ad26.COV2.S vaccination and SARS-CoV-2 variants. TCRdb keeps only in-frame clones here, not all; method: immunoSEQ multiplex PCR. The table lists 380,000 or so clones, about 85% of them singletons. In germline, CDR1 is SQVTM, CDR2 ANQGSEA. The V and J ends lost 7 bases and 1 base respectively, with 25 bases between them. The CDR3 totals 17 residues. The sample's treatment: around 19 received Ad26.COV2.S at low or high dose, single or two shots; roughly five received placebo; per-sample allocation not given. All samples were drawn on day 63, counting from the first vaccine or placebo injection.

This sequence joins TRBV29-1 and TRBJ1-2, with D perhaps matching TRBD1 (6 bases). The input for sequencing was peripheral blood, taken in a trial of Ad26.COV2.S vaccine versus placebo. The source of this sequence is a person between 18 and 65 years old who received the Ad26.COV2.S COVID-19 vaccine or a placebo. CDR3 sequence (DNA): TGCAGCGCCCCCGCGGCCGTGGCAAGGGGGGGTAACTATGGCTACACCTTC. This translates into CSAPAAVARGGNYGYTF.